This TCR beta chain was profiled in a study of blood T cell repertoires in COVID-19. At the level of the study: Sites across the United States, Italy and Spain contributed samples from acute and convalescent COVID-19. Sample material is recorded as cDNA or gDNA derived from T cells, B-cell-depleted T cells, or PBMCs.

Per germline, CDR1 SGHTA and CDR2 FQGNSA. There are 13 residues in the CDR3. V shed 5 bases and J 5 bases; nucleotides not matched to a gene: 3. How the authors handled the data: Amplified reference gene primers provided the basis for estimating nucleated cell counts. The repertoire was sequenced with immunoSEQ multiplex PCR; TCRdb's copy has only in-frame clones and lacks some. Clone size and the V and J calls come from that table; the DNA yielded D and trimming. The sample holds roughly 30,000 clones, more than 80% seen once. Sequencing was done on a sample of peripheral blood. This TCR was recovered from a human donor in a cohort sampled during active COVID-19. The chain combines TRBV7-2 with TRBJ2-1; TRBD2 matches 7 bases. The CDR3 protein is CASSLGLNNEQFF. The CDR3 DNA is TGTGCCAGCAGCCTGGGACTAAACAATGAGCAGTTCTTC.